This T cell receptor beta chain was sequenced in a study of neoadjuvant anti-PD-1 for oral cavity cancer. Overall study context: Around day 43, patients without progression received a fourth nivolumab dose before surgery.

Clones were sequenced by immunoSEQ multiplex PCR, and TCRdb holds only the in-frame ones, with some missing. The table includes more than 15,000 clones, 60% to 80% detected once. Blood cells were analyzed directly, without culture or expansion. Whole-study results and caveats: TCR analyses covered only three patients per response group.

This clone has a handful of counts. Its antigen is unidentified. The CDR3 extends over 16 amino acids. Trimming removed 5 bases from V and 7 bases from J; junction bases left unmatched: 13. CDR1 and CDR2 (germline): SEHNR, FQNEAQ (reference sequence). This receptor was identified in a person aged 40 to 85 with oral cavity squamous cell carcinoma. The chain uses TRBV7-9 and TRBJ2-2; 7 bases fit TRBD2. Sequencing used PBMCs, obtained before nivolumab (anti-PD-1) treatment. The CDR3 bases are TGTGCCAGCAGCCCAGCACCGGCGGGAGTTCGCGGGGAGCTGTTTTTT. Its protein is CASSPAPAGVRGELFF.